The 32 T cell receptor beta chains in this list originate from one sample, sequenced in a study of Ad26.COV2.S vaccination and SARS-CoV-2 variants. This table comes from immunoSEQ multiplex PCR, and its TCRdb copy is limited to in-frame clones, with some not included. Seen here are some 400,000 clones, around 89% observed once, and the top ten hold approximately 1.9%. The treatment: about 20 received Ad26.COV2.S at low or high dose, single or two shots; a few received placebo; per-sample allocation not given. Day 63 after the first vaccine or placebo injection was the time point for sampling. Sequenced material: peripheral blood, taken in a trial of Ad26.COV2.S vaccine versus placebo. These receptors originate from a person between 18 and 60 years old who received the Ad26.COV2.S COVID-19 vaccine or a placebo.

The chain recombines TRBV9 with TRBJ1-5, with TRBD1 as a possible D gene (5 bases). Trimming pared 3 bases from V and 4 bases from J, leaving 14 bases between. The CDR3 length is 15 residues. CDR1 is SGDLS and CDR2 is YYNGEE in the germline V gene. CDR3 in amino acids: CASSAGALGNQPQHF. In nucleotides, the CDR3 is TGTGCCAGCAGCGCCGGGGCTTTGGGAAATCAGCCCCAGCATTTT.

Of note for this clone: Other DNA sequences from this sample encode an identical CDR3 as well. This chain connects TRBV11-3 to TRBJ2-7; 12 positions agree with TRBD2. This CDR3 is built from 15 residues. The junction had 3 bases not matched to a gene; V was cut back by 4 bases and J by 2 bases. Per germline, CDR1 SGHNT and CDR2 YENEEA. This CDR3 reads CASSSLAGGPYEQYF. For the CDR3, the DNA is TGTGCCAGCAGCTCTCTAGCGGGAGGGCCCTACGAGCAGTACTTC.

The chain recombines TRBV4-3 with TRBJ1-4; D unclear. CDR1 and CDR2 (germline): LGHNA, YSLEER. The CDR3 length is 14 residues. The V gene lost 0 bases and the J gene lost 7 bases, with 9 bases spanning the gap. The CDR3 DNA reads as TGCGCCAGCAGCCAAGAGGCAATGGGTGAAAAACTGTTTTTT. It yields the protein CASSQEAMGEKLFF.

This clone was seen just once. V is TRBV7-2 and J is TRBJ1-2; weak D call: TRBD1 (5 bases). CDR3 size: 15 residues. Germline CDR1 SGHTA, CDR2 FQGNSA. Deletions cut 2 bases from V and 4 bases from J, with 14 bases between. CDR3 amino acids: CASSLPYRLFYGYTF. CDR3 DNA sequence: TGTGCCAGCAGCTTACCCTACAGGCTTTTCTATGGCTACACCTTC.

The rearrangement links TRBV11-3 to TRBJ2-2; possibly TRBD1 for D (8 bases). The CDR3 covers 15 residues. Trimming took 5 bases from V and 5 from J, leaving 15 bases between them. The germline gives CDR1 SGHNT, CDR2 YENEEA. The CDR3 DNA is TGTGCCAGCAGCATAGTACAGGGGGGGACCGGGGAGCTGTTTTTT. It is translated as CASSIVQGGTGELFF. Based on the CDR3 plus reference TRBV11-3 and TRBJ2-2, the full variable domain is EAGVVQSPRYKIIEKKQPVAFWCNPISGHNTLYWYLQNLGQGPELLIRYENEEAVDDSQLPKDRFSAERLKGVDSTLKIQPAELGDSAVYLCASSIVQGGTGELFFGEGSRLTVL.

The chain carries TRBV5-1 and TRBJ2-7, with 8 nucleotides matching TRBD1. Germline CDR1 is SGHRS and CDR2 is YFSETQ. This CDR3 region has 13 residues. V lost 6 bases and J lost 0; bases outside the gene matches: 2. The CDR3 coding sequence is TGCGCCAGCACCACAGGGGGCTCCTACGAGCAGTACTTC. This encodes CASTTGGSYEQYF.

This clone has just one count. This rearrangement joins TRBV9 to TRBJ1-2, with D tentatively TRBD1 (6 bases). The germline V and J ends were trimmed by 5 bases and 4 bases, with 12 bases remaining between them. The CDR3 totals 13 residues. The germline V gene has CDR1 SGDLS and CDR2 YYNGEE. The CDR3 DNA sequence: TGTGCCAGCAGTGACACACAGGGCTATGGCTACACCTTC. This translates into CASSDTQGYGYTF.

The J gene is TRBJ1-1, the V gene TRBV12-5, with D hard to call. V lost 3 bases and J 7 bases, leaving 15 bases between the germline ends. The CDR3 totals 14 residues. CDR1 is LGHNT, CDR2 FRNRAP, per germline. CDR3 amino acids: CASGLGSGLGEAFF. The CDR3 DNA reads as TGTGCTAGTGGTTTAGGATCAGGTCTAGGTGAAGCTTTCTTT.

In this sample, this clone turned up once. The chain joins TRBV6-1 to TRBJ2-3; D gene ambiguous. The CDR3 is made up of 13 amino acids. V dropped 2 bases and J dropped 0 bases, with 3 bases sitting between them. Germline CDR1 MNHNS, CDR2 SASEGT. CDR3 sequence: CASSELSTDTQYF. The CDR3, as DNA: TGTGCCAGCAGTGAACTTAGCACAGATACGCAGTATTTT.

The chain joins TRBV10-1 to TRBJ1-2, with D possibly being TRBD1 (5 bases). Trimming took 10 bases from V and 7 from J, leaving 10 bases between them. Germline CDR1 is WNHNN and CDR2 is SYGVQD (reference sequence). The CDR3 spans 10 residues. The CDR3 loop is CATRAFGYTF. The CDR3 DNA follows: TGCGCCACCAGGGCCTTTGGCTACACCTTC.

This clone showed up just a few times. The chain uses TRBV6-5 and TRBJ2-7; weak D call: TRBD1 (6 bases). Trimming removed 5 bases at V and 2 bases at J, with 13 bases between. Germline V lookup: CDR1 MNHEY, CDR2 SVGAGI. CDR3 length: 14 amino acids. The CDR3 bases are TGTGCCAGCAGTAGGTACCGGGACACCTACGAGCAGTACTTC. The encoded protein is CASSRYRDTYEQYF.

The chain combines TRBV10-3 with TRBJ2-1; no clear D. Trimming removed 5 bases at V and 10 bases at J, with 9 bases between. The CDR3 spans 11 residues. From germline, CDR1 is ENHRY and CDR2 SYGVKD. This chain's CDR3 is CAISSGWEQFF. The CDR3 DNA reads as TGTGCCATCAGTTCCGGTTGGGAGCAGTTCTTC.

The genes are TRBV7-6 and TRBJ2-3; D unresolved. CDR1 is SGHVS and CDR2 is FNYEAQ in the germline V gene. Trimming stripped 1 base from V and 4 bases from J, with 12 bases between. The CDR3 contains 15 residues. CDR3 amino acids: CASSLGANLPDTQYF. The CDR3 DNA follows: TGTGCCAGCAGCTTAGGGGCTAATCTTCCAGATACGCAGTATTTT.

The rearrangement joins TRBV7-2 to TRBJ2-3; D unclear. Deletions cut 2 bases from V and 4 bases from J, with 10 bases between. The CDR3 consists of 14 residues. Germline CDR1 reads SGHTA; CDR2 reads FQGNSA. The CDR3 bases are TGTGCCAGCAGCTTATATAGGTTACCAGATACGCAGTATTTT. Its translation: CASSLYRLPDTQYF.

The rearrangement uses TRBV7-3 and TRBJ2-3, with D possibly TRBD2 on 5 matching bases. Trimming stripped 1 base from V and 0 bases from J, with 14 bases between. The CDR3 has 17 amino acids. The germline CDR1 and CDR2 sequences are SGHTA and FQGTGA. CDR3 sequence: CASSLSPYSASTDTQYF. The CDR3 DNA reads TGTGCCAGCAGCTTAAGTCCCTATAGCGCCAGCACAGATACGCAGTATTTT.

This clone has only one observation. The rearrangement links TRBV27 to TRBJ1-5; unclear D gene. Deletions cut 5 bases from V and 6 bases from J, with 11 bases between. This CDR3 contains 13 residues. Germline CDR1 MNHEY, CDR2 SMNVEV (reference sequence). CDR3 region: CASSPLAGQPQHF. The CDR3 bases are TGTGCCAGCAGTCCCCTTGCGGGTCAGCCCCAGCATTTT.

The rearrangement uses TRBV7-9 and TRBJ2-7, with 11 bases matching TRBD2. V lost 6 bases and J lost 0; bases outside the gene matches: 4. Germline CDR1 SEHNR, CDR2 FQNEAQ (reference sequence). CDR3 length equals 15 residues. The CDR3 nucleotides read TGTGCCAGCAGGCTTACTAGCGGGAGCTCCTACGAGCAGTACTTC. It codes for CASRLTSGSSYEQYF. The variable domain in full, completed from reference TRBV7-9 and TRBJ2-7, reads DTGVSQNPRHKITKRGQNVTFRCDPISEHNRLYWYRQTLGQGPEFLTYFQNEAQLEKSRLLSDRFSAERPKGSFSTLEIQRTEQGDSAMYLCASRLTSGSSYEQYFGPGTRLTVT.

The CDR3: CARSHAGSGRFADTQYF. The CDR3 coding sequence is TGTGCCAGAAGCCACGCGGGGAGCGGGAGGTTCGCAGATACGCAGTATTTT. The chain is built from TRBV5-3 and TRBJ2-3; 9 bases line up with TRBD2. TRBV5-3 is sorted into the ORF group, with uncertain function. J lost 4 bases, V lost 4 bases, and 13 bases had no gene match. The CDR3 loop spans 17 amino acids.

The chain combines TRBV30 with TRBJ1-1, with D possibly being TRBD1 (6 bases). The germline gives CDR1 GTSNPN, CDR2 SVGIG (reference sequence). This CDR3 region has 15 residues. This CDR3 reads CGYQPGGVEYTEAFF. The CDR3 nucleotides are TGTGGCTACCAGCCGGGGGGCGTTGAGTACACTGAAGCTTTCTTT. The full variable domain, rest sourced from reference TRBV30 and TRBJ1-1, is SQTIHQWPATLVQPVGSPLSLECTVEGTSNPNLYWYRQAAGRGLQLLFYSVGIGQISSEVPQNLSASRPQDRQFILSSKKLLLSDSGFYLCGYQPGGVEYTEAFFGQGTRLTVV.

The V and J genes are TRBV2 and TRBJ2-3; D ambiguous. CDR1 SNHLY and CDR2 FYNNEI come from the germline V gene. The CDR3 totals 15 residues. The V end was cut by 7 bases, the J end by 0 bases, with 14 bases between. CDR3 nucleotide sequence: TGTGCCAGCACCAGCTCGGGCGTAAGCACAGATACGCAGTATTTT. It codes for CASTSSGVSTDTQYF.

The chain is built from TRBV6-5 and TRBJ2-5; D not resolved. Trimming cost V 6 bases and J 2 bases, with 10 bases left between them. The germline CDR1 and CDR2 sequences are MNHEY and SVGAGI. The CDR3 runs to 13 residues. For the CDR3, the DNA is TGTGCCAGCAGACTTACTGGGCAAGAGACCCAGTACTTC. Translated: CASRLTGQETQYF.

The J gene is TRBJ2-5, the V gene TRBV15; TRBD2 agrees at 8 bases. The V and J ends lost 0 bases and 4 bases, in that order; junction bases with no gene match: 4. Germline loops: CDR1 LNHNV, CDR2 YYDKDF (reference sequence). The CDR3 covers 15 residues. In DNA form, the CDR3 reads TGTGCCACCAGCAGAGATCTTGGACTAGCAGAGACCCAGTACTTC. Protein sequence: CATSRDLGLAETQYF.

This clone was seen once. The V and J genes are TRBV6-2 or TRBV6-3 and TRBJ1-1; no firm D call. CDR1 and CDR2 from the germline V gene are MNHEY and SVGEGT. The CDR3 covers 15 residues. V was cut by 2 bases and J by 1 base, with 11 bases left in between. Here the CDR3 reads CASSYAGPTNTEAFF. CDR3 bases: TGTGCCAGCAGTTACGCCGGGCCTACGAACACTGAAGCTTTCTTT.

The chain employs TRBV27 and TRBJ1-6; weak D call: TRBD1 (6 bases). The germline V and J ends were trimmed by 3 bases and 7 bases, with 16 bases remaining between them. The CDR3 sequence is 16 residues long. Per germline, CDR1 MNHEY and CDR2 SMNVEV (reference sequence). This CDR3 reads CASSFRTGIGNSPLHF. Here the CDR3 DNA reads TGTGCCAGCAGTTTCCGAACAGGGATCGGCAATTCACCCCTCCACTTT.

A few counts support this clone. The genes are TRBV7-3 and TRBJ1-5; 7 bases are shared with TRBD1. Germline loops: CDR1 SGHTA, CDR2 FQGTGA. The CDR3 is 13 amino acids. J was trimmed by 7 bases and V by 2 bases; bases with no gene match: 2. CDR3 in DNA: TGTGCCAGCAGCTTACAAGGGGGCCAGCCCCAGCATTTT. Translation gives CASSLQGGQPQHF.

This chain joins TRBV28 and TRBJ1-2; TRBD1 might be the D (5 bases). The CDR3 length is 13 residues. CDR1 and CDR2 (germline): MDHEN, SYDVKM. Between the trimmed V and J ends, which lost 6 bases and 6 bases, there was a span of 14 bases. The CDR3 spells CASRTGGKDGYTF. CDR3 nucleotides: TGTGCCAGCAGGACCGGGGGTAAGGATGGCTACACCTTC.

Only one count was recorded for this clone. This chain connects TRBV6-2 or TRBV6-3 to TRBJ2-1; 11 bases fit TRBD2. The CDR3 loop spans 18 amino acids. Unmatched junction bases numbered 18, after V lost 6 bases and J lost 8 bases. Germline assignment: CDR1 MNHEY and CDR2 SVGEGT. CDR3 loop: CASSPGTSSGRFRDEQFF. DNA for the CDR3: TGTGCCAGCAGCCCCGGGACGTCTAGCGGGAGGTTTAGAGATGAGCAGTTCTTC.

The CDR3 loop reads CASSKCRGPYEQYF. In DNA form, the CDR3 reads TGTGCCAGCAGCAAATGTCGGGGACCCTACGAGCAGTACTTC. This chain joins TRBV21-1 and TRBJ2-7. TRBV21-1 is termed a pseudogene. The CDR3 totals 14 residues.

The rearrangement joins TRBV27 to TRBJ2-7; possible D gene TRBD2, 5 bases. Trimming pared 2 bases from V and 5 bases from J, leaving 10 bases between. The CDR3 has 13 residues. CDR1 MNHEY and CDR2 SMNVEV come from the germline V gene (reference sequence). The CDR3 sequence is CASSLDEGDEQYF. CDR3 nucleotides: TGTGCCAGCAGTTTAGATGAGGGCGACGAGCAGTACTTC.

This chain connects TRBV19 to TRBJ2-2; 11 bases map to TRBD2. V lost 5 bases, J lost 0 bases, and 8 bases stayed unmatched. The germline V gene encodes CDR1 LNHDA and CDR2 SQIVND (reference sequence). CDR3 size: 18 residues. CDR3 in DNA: TGTGCCAGTAGTTCAAAGGGACTAGCGGAGCCGAACACCGGGGAGCTGTTTTTT. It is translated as CASSSKGLAEPNTGELFF.

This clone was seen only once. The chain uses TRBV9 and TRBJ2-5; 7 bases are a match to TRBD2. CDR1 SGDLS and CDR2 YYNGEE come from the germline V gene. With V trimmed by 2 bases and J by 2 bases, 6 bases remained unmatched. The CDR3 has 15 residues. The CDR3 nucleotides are TGTGCCAGCAGCGTTGGGGGACTACGACAAGAGACCCAGTACTTC. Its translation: CASSVGGLRQETQYF. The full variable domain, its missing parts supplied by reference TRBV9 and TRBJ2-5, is DSGVTQTPKHLITATGQRVTLRCSPRSGDLSVYWYQQSLDQGLQFLIQYYNGEERAKGNILERFSAQQFPDLHSELNLSSLELGDSALYFCASSVGGLRQETQYFGPGTRLLVL.

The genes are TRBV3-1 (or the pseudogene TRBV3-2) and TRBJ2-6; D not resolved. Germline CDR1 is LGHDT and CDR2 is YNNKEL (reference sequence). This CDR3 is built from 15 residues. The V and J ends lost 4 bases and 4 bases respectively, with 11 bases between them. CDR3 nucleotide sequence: TGTGCCAGCAGCCTAACCTCCGGGGGGGCCAACGTCCTGACTTTC. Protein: CASSLTSGGANVLTF.